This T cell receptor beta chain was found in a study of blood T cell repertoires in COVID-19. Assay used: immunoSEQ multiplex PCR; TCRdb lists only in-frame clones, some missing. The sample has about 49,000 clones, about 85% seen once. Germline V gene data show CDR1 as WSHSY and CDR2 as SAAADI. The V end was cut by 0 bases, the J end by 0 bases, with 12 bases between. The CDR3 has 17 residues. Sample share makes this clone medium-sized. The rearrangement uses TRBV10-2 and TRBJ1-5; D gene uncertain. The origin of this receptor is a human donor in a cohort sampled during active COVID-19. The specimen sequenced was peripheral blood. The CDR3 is CASSESMLFYSNQPQHF. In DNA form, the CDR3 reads TGCGCCAGCAGTGAGTCGATGTTGTTCTATAGCAATCAGCCCCAGCATTTT.